Below are 8 T cell receptor delta chains sequenced from a single sample in a study of gamma-delta T cells after stem cell transplantation. TCRdb reran clone calling via CATT on the RT-PCR reads. The sample lists thousands of delta-chain clones, approximately 2% occurring once. The source material was gamma-delta T cells. The receptor source for this set is a human donor. It is not recorded whose cells these are; they may come from a transplant donor.

This clone was observed a few times. This DNA's translation and the protein TCRdb lists, from a much larger clone, do not match at residue 16, likely due to a read error; the protein shown is translated from the DNA. The genes are TRDV2 and TRDJ1, with 8 nucleotides matching TRDD3. From germline, CDR1 is GEAIGNYY and CDR2 EKD. The CDR3 totals 17 residues. CDR3 amino acids: CACDTLSSLTSGDKLTF. CDR3 nucleotide sequence: TGTGCCTGTGACACCCTCTCTTCCCTCACTTCGGGGGATAAACTCACCTTT.

Concerning this clone: TCRdb records a much larger clone's protein for this DNA, with a difference at residue 8 that likely arises from a read error; the protein given is the translation of the DNA. The rearrangement uses TRDV2 and TRDJ1; 8 nucleotides agree with TRDD3. V lost 0 bases to trimming and J lost 7 bases; unmatched junction nucleotides: 9. This CDR3 spans 15 amino acids. Germline V gene sequence: CDR1 GEAIGNYY, CDR2 EKD. CDR3 in DNA: TGTGCCTGTGACACCGTCGGGTGGGATACGGGTAAACTCATCTTT. It is translated as CACDTVGWDTGKLIF.

Worth noting for this clone: TCRdb attributes to this sequence the protein of a much larger clone, which differs from the DNA translation at residue 18; a read error is likely, and the protein displayed is translated from the DNA. This chain uses TRDV2 with TRDJ3; 12 bases match TRDD3. Germline CDR1 GEAIGNYY, CDR2 EKD. The CDR3 is 20 residues long. CDR3 residues: CACDTTGGYSSSWDTRQIFF. The DNA of the CDR3 is TGTGCCTGTGACACGACTGGGGGATACTCGAGCTCCTGGGACACCCGACAGATTTTTTTC.

This clone appeared a few times. Translating this DNA gives a protein that differs at residue 13 from the TCRdb one, which belongs to a much larger clone; a read error is likely, and the protein shown is this translation. This sequence joins TRDV2 and TRDJ1; 11 nucleotides line up with TRDD3. Trimming cost V 0 bases and J 4 bases; bases outside gene matches: 12. The CDR3 covers 18 residues. CDR1 is GEAIGNYY and CDR2 is EKD in the germline V gene. The CDR3 loop is CACDTVSGGYARFDKLIF. For the CDR3, the DNA is TGTGCCTGTGACACCGTAAGTGGGGGATACGCTCGTTTCGATAAACTCATCTTT.

In this sample, this clone turned up a few times. TCRdb attributes to this sequence the protein of a much larger clone, which differs from the DNA translation at residue 10; a read error is likely, and the protein displayed is translated from the DNA. This sequence joins TRDV2 and TRDJ1, with 10 bases identical to TRDD3. Germline values: CDR1 GEAIGNYY, CDR2 EKD. The junction had 10 bases not matched to a gene; V was cut back by 1 base and J by 0 bases. The CDR3 spans 18 residues. CDR3 amino acids: CACDTLTGGSENTDKLIF. The CDR3 DNA is TGTGCCTGTGACACGCTGACTGGGGGATCCGAGAACACCGATAAACTCATCTTT.

This clone was observed many times. This sequence is one base from a far larger clone and is likely a read error. This chain uses TRDV2 with TRDJ1; TRDD3 might be the D (5 bases). This CDR3 is built from 18 residues. Germline V gives CDR1 GEAIGNYY, CDR2 EKD. V gave up 0 bases and J gave up 0 bases, with 19 bases separating them. CDR3: CACDTAGWGPAYTDKLIF. The CDR3 DNA reads TGTGCCTGTGACACCGCTGGGTGGGGACCAGCTTACACCGATAAACTCATCTTT.

Only a few counts were recorded for this clone. The translation of this DNA and the TCRdb protein of a much larger clone differ at residue 9, probably owing to a read error; the protein shown here is translated from the DNA. V gene TRDV2 combines with J gene TRDJ1; no firm D call. The V gene's germline CDR1 is GEAIGNYY and CDR2 EKD. V was shortened by 0 bases and J by 4 bases, with 14 bases between the two germline ends. The CDR3 runs 15 residues. CDR3 sequence: CACDTLGTTNDKLIF. The CDR3 DNA is TGTGCCTGTGACACCCTCGGGACGACCAACGATAAACTCATCTTT.

This clone was observed a few times. The chain joins TRDV2 to TRDJ1; 12 bases align to TRDD3. CDR3 length: 17 residues. The germline gives CDR1 GEAIGNYY, CDR2 EKD. J gave up 0 bases and V 3 bases, and 7 bases lay outside the gene matches. CDR3 residues: CACDFLGDTYYTDKLIF. For the CDR3, the DNA is TGTGCCTGTGACTTTCTGGGGGATACGTATTACACCGATAAACTCATCTTT.